This is a list of T cell receptor beta chains from one sample in a study of CXCR3-negative and CXCR3-positive naive CD8 T cells. TCRdb reanalyzed the 5' RACE reads and collapses them to one entry per CDR3 protein, without DNA. The specimen's table records some 41,000 distinct CDR3 sequences. The source material was memory CD8+ T cells from blood. Source of these receptors: a human donor in good health. Some clones in this sample may be carry-over from other donors' samples. Each CDR3 is given with its conserved first and last residue. Clone sizes are given selectively: once, few, many, or a class where the clone is expanded.

j_gene,abundance,len,v_gene,CDR3aa
TRBJ2-3,NA,15,TRBV6-1,CASSEDYLSTDTQYF
TRBJ1-2,medium-sized,13,TRBV6-4,CASSDEGVRGYTF
TRBJ2-5,NA,11,TRBV30,CAWSARETQYF
TRBJ2-1,NA,15,TRBV6-2/TRBV6-3,CASSGTSEGPHEQFF
TRBJ1-1,NA,15,TRBV4-1,CASSQVFSGDTEAFF
TRBJ2-7,NA,15,TRBV29-1,CSVEVSDRDPYEQYF
TRBJ2-5,NA,16,TRBV28,CASSPPGINTQETQYF
TRBJ1-3,NA,15,TRBV12-3/TRBV12-4,CASSFDRYSGNTIYF
TRBJ1-5,NA,17,TRBV20-1,CSAGPTEERLSNQPQHF
TRBJ2-5,medium-sized,14,TRBV28,CASSTSRQGETQYF
TRBJ2-7,NA,14,TRBV5-1,CASSLWAYSYEQYF
TRBJ2-5,NA,11,TRBV28,CASSGLETQYF
TRBJ2-7,NA,13,TRBV28,CASSLTRAYEQYF
TRBJ2-6,NA,16,TRBV11-2,CASSFPWGPGANVLTF
TRBJ1-1,NA,13,TRBV27,CASSLLMNTEAFF
TRBJ2-7,NA,14,TRBV9,CASSPRLASHEQHF